These 9 T cell receptor beta chains share one sample of origin, sequenced in a study of Ad26.COV2.S vaccination and SARS-CoV-2 variants. The sample's treatment: roughly 20 received Ad26.COV2.S at low or high dose, single or two shots; about five received placebo; per-sample allocation not given. Material that was analyzed had been drawn on day 63 after the first vaccine or placebo injection. Sequencing was performed with immunoSEQ multiplex PCR; in TCRdb, only in-frame clones are kept and a portion is missing. The table records about half a million clones, 70% to 90% of them present only once. The starting material was peripheral blood, obtained in a trial of Ad26.COV2.S vaccine versus placebo. Receptor source: a person aged 18-60 years who received the Ad26.COV2.S COVID-19 vaccine or a placebo.

The J gene is TRBJ2-1, the V gene TRBV12-3 or TRBV12-4; D not resolved. This CDR3 is built from 12 residues. Trimming stripped 5 bases from V and 12 bases from J, with 14 bases between. The CDR3 coding sequence is TGTGCCAGCAGTCTCAACGACATAGCGCAGTTCTTC. Translating it yields CASSLNDIAQFF.

The chain links TRBV14 to TRBJ1-1, with D perhaps matching TRBD1 (5 bases). The V gene's germline CDR1 is SGHDN and CDR2 FVKESK. V was pared by 4 bases and J by 5 bases, with 11 bases between. This CDR3 is 13 amino acids long. CDR3 coding DNA: TGTGCCAGCAGCCCGTGGGGCGAGACTGAAGCTTTCTTT. Its translation is CASSPWGETEAFF.

This clone was detected once. The CDR3 reads CASSPPGTGSSSGANVLTF. The CDR3 DNA reads TGTGCCAGCAGCCCGCCGGGGACAGGGAGTTCCTCTGGGGCCAACGTCCTGACTTTC. The chain has TRBV28 and TRBJ2-6, with 9 positions matching TRBD1. Germline V gene data show CDR1 as MDHEN and CDR2 as SYDVKM. The CDR3 totals 19 residues. Trimming at V came to 6 bases and at J to 0 bases, leaving 12 bases not matched to a gene.

The chain recombines TRBV11-2 with TRBJ2-3; 7 nucleotides agree with TRBD1. With 7 bases clipped from V and 3 bases from J, the junction kept 7 bases outside the gene matches. Germline V CDR1 and CDR2: SGHAT, FQNNGV. The CDR3 loop spans 14 amino acids. CDR3 amino acids: CASIPPGGTDTQYF. Here the CDR3 DNA reads TGTGCCAGCATCCCGCCAGGGGGAACAGATACGCAGTATTTT.

This chain joins TRBV3-1 (or the pseudogene TRBV3-2) and TRBJ1-6; TRBD1 is a possible D gene (5 bases). The CDR3 has 14 amino acids. The V and J ends lost 1 base and 10 bases respectively, with 11 bases between them. Per the germline V gene, CDR1 is LGHDT and CDR2 is YNNKEL (reference sequence). The CDR3 DNA follows: TGTGCCAGCAGCCAAGTCCGGGGGTGGTCACCCCTCCACTTT. This codes for CASSQVRGWSPLHF.

J is TRBJ1-1 and V is TRBV5-5, with a possible D match to TRBD1 (5 bases). CDR3 length: 16 amino acids. The germline gives CDR1 SGHKS, CDR2 YYEKEE (reference sequence). V lost 0 bases, J lost 10 bases, and 22 bases lay in between. The CDR3 sequence: CASSLEGGGKLVLAFF. The CDR3 coding sequence is TGTGCCAGCAGCTTGGAGGGTGGGGGAAAATTGGTCCTAGCTTTCTTT.

V usage is TRBV19 and J usage is TRBJ2-2, with D possibly matching TRBD2 (5 bases). With 3 bases removed from V and 2 bases from J, the gap between germline ends came to 13 bases. The CDR3 has 16 residues. Looked up from germline, CDR1 is LNHDA and CDR2 is SQIVND (reference sequence). The CDR3 sequence is CASSMERKVNTGELFF. CDR3 bases: TGTGCCAGTAGTATGGAGCGGAAAGTAAACACCGGGGAGCTGTTTTTT.

The rearrangement links TRBV7-9 to TRBJ1-4; 7 bases agree with TRBD1. Trimming removed 4 bases from V and 8 bases from J; junction bases left unmatched: 10. The CDR3 runs 15 residues. Germline V gene sequence: CDR1 SEHNR, CDR2 FQNEAQ (reference sequence). CDR3 protein: CASSYREGALEKLFF. The CDR3 DNA follows: TGTGCCAGCAGCTACAGAGAGGGGGCTTTGGAAAAACTGTTTTTT.

The J gene is TRBJ2-5, the V gene TRBV6-2 or TRBV6-3; maybe TRBD2 (6 bases). The CDR3 extends over 14 amino acids. The V end lost 5 bases, the J end lost 2 bases, and 12 bases lay between the germline ends. Germline CDR1 and CDR2: MNHEY and SVGEGT. The CDR3 sequence is CASSPTSRQETQYF. The CDR3 bases are TGTGCCAGCAGTCCAACTAGCAGACAAGAGACCCAGTACTTC.